This is a list of T cell receptor beta chains from one sample in a study. TCRdb reanalysed the 5' RACE reads using MiXCR and keeps one entry per CDR3 protein. The sample records 25,000 to 40,000 distinct CDR3 sequences, roughly 25% being singletons. The specimen sequenced was memory CD4+ T cells sorted from blood. These receptors all stem from a female donor with breast cancer. Each CDR3 is given with its conserved first and last residue. The D gene is left open where the match is weak. Clone size is shown for a subset of rows, as once, few, many or a class of expanded clone.

TRBD2	TRBV18	NA	TRBJ2-3	CAGSPSGRRADTQYF	TGTGCCGGCTCACCAAGCGGGAGAAGGGCAGATACGCAGTATTTT
NA	TRBV7-2	NA	TRBJ1-4	CASSPRASNEKLFF	TGTGCCAGCAGCCCTCGGGCTAGTAATGAAAAACTGTTTTTT
NA	TRBV7-2	NA	TRBJ1-1	CASSFWNTEAFF	TGTGCCAGCAGCTTTTGGAACACTGAAGCTTTCTTT
TRBD2	TRBV15	few	TRBJ2-7	CATSWTSGDYEQYF	TGTGCCACCAGCTGGACTAGCGGGGATTACGAGCAGTACTTC
TRBD1	TRBV7-3	few	TRBJ2-1	CASSPGTGAYNEQFF	TGTGCCAGCAGCCCCGGGACAGGGGCTTACAATGAGCAGTTCTTC
TRBD1	TRBV28	NA	TRBJ2-7	CASSAGQAFGEQYF	TGTGCCAGCAGTGCGGGACAGGCCTTCGGCGAGCAGTACTTC
TRBD1	TRBV12-3/TRBV12-4	NA	TRBJ2-7	CASRSLGDRGYEQYF	TGTGCCAGCAGGAGTTTGGGGGACAGAGGCTACGAGCAGTACTTC
NA	TRBV6-5	few	TRBJ1-6	CASRPPGARPLHF	TGTGCCAGCAGGCCTCCCGGGGCTCGACCCCTCCACTTT
NA	TRBV5-4	many	TRBJ2-5	CASSLRSEGGETQYF	TGTGCCAGCAGCCTGAGGTCGGAGGGGGGAGAGACCCAGTACTTC
NA	TRBV5-5	NA	TRBJ2-1	CASSTPTTSNEQFF	TGTGCCAGCAGCACTCCGACTACCTCCAATGAGCAGTTCTTC
NA	TRBV27	few	TRBJ1-5	CASSDGSFQPQHF	TGTGCCAGCAGTGACGGGTCTTTTCAGCCCCAGCATTTT
NA	TRBV4-2	NA	TRBJ1-6	CASSQVATRQENSPLHF	TGTGCCAGCAGCCAAGTGGCGACGCGACAGGAAAATTCACCCCTCCACTTT
TRBD2	TRBV9	medium-sized	TRBJ2-7	CASSKTSGRSYEQYF	TGTGCCAGCAGCAAAACTAGCGGGAGGAGCTACGAGCAGTACTTC
TRBD1	TRBV27	few	TRBJ2-1	CASSLGTGKYNEQFF	TGTGCCAGCAGTCTCGGGACAGGCAAGTACAATGAGCAGTTCTTC
NA	TRBV2	NA	TRBJ1-3	CASSESAGNTIYF	TGTGCCAGCAGTGAATCGGCGGGAAACACCATATATTTT
NA	TRBV24-1	NA	TRBJ1-2	CATSDSLFYGCTF	TGTGCCACCAGTGACAGCCTGTTCTATGGCTGCACCTTC
TRBD2	TRBV6-2/TRBV6-3	NA	TRBJ2-1	CASSYRPTSGSSTYNEQFF	TGTGCCAGCAGCTACCGCCCGACTAGCGGGAGTAGTACCTACAATGAGCAGTTCTTC
NA	TRBV5-1	NA	TRBJ2-7	CASNQDRRGTYEQYF	TGCGCCAGCAACCAGGACAGGCGCGGGACCTACGAGCAGTACTTC
NA	TRBV20-1	few	TRBJ2-7	CSATPRVNSYEQYF	TGCAGTGCCACTCCGCGAGTCAACTCCTACGAGCAGTACTTC
NA	TRBV11-2	NA	TRBJ2-5	CASSLMRAETQYF	TGTGCCAGCAGCTTGATGAGAGCGGAGACCCAGTACTTC
TRBD2	TRBV12-3/TRBV12-4	few	TRBJ2-5	CASSPPYGGGEGETQYF	TGTGCCAGCAGCCCCCCCTATGGGGGAGGGGAGGGTGAGACCCAGTACTTC
NA	TRBV15	few	TRBJ1-2	CATSRDAGDNYGYTF	TGTGCCACCAGCAGAGATGCAGGGGATAACTATGGCTACACCTTC
NA	TRBV5-1	NA	TRBJ2-3	CASSLAETAYTQYF	TGCGCCAGCAGCCTAGCCGAAACAGCGTATACGCAGTATTTT
NA	TRBV19	few	TRBJ1-5	CASEGLGAQHF	TGTGCCAGCGAGGGGCTAGGGGCCCAGCATTTT
NA	TRBV28	NA	TRBJ2-2	CASSLTPQTGTGELFF	TGTGCCAGCAGTTTAACCCCCCAAACAGGGACCGGGGAGCTGTTTTTT